Each of the 20 T cell receptor beta chains below was sequenced from the same sample in a study of shared clonotypes between healthy human individuals. The assay was immunoSEQ multiplex PCR, and TCRdb's table has in-frame clones only and misses some. The table includes about half a million clones, roughly 80% detected once. The sequenced material came from PBMCs. The receptor set was obtained from a woman aged 40 to 49 in good health. Some clones in this sample may be carry-over from other donors' samples.

The rearrangement links TRBV29-1 to TRBJ1-5; D uncertain. Deletions cut 4 bases from V and 2 bases from J, with 12 bases between. CDR1 and CDR2 (germline): SQVTM, ANQGSEA. This CDR3 is 14 amino acids long. For the CDR3, the DNA is TGCAGCGTTGGGGAGAGTATCGGCAATCAGCCCCAGCATTTT. This gives the protein CSVGESIGNQPQHF.

J is TRBJ1-1 and V is TRBV5-4, with 9 bases that match TRBD1. Looked up from germline, CDR1 is SGHNT and CDR2 is YYREEE (reference sequence). With 2 bases clipped from V and 1 base from J, the junction kept 3 bases outside the gene matches. The CDR3 length is 15 residues. This CDR3 reads CASSFPGQGNTEAFF. The CDR3 DNA is TGTGCCAGCAGCTTCCCGGGACAGGGGAACACTGAAGCTTTCTTT.

This clone was seen just once. V and J are TRBV21-1 and TRBJ2-7; the table's D call of TRBD1 was not tested on the DNA. TRBV21-1 constitutes a pseudogene. This CDR3 region has 15 residues. DNA for the CDR3: TGTGCCAGCAGCATCCGGGACAGGGCTTACTACGAGCAGTACTTC. This encodes CASSIRDRAYYEQYF.

Points on this clone: A far larger clone is a single base away, which makes a read error likely. The rearrangement links TRBV19 to TRBJ1-1; D might be TRBD1 (6 bases). CDR1 and CDR2 from the germline V gene are LNHDA and SQIVND (reference sequence). The CDR3 consists of 14 residues. The CDR3 DNA follows: TGTGCCAGTAGTATCGGACAGCCCGGCACTGAAGCTTCCTTT. It specifies CASSIGQPGTEASF.

This chain connects TRBV30 to TRBJ1-1; D is ambiguous. V lost 4 bases and J lost 1, with 19 bases in between. Looked up from germline, CDR1 is GTSNPN and CDR2 is SVGIG (reference sequence). This CDR3 is 16 amino acids long. Here the CDR3 reads CAWTTRYSVGNTEAFF. CDR3 DNA: TGTGCCTGGACAACTCGATACAGTGTAGGGAACACTGAAGCTTTCTTT.

A single count supports this clone. Since a far larger clone is one base different, this is likely a read error. The chain joins TRBV27 to TRBJ2-2; possibly TRBD1 for D (5 bases). The CDR3 runs 16 residues. V was shortened by 5 bases and J by 3 bases, with 16 bases between the two germline ends. The germline gives CDR1 MNHEY, CDR2 SMNVEV (reference sequence). CDR3: CASSKTWTQYTGELFF. The CDR3 nucleotides read TGTGCCAGCAGTAAAACCTGGACACAATACACCGGGGAGCTGTTTTTT.

The genes are TRBV2 and TRBJ2-1; D not resolved. The CDR3 is 12 amino acids. In germline, CDR1 is SNHLY, CDR2 FYNNEI. V lost 7 bases to trimming and J lost 9 bases, with 13 bases between them. The CDR3 coding sequence is TGTGCCAGCAATGGGAATAGCCCTGAGCAGTTCTTC. As protein: CASNGNSPEQFF.

This chain joins TRBV10-3 and TRBJ2-5, with TRBD2 matching over 9 bases. Losses at the gene ends were 2 bases for V and 7 bases for J; bases not matched to a gene: 8. CDR1 is ENHRY and CDR2 is SYGVKD in the germline V gene. The CDR3 totals 15 residues. This CDR3 reads CAISEAGGPSGTQYF. The CDR3 coding sequence is TGTGCCATCAGTGAGGCGGGAGGGCCGTCCGGGACCCAGTACTTC.

This CDR3 reads CASSLAGRSEAFF. The CDR3 region has the DNA TGTGCCAGCAGCTTGGCGGGCCGTAGTGAAGCTTTCTTT. V and J are TRBV5-4 and TRBJ1-1; D is unresolved. Trimming cost V 0 bases and J 7 bases, with 10 bases left between them. The CDR3 contains 13 residues. Germline V CDR1 and CDR2: SGHNT, YYREEE (reference sequence).

The rearrangement uses TRBV29-1 and TRBJ1-1; perhaps TRBD1 as D (6 bases). V lost 4 bases and J lost 3, with 12 bases in between. Germline V gene sequence: CDR1 SQVTM, CDR2 ANQGSEA. CDR3 size: 13 residues. The CDR3: CSVAHRDYTEAFF. The CDR3 region has the DNA TGCAGCGTTGCCCACAGGGATTACACTGAAGCTTTCTTT. The variable domain in full, completed from reference TRBV29-1 and TRBJ1-1, reads SAVISQKPSRDICQRGTSLTIQCQVDSQVTMMFWYRQQPGQSLTLIATANQGSEATYESGFVIDKFPISRPNLTFSTLTVSNMSPEDSSIYLCSVAHRDYTEAFFGQGTRLTVV.

J is TRBJ1-1 and V is TRBV30, with unresolved D. The germline V gene encodes CDR1 GTSNPN and CDR2 SVGIG (reference sequence). The CDR3 length is 15 residues. V lost 0 bases and J 2 bases, leaving 13 bases between the germline ends. CDR3 region: CAWSVLGGPNTEAFF. Here the CDR3 DNA reads TGTGCCTGGAGTGTATTGGGCGGCCCAAACACTGAAGCTTTCTTT.

This clone was counted ten times or more. The chain couples TRBV28 to TRBJ1-1, with a tentative D call TRBD1 (5 bases). This CDR3 has 13 residues. Trimming stripped 6 bases from V and 4 bases from J, with 12 bases between. Germline V gene lookup returns CDR1 MDHEN and CDR2 SYDVKM. The CDR3 DNA reads TGTGCCAGCAGGGCCCAGGGATCCACTGAAGCTTTCTTT. It specifies CASRAQGSTEAFF.

The V call is TRBV19, the J call TRBJ1-5; tentatively, D is TRBD1 (5 bases). Germline V gives CDR1 LNHDA, CDR2 SQIVND (reference sequence). V was trimmed by 6 bases and J by 0 bases, leaving 12 bases between them. This CDR3 comprises 15 residues. The CDR3 DNA reads as TGTGCCAGTAGCGACCACAGGTATAGCAATCAGCCCCAGCATTTT. Protein sequence: CASSDHRYSNQPQHF.

The V gene is TRBV29-1, the J gene TRBJ2-7; D is perhaps TRBD2 (6 bases). Germline V lookup: CDR1 SQVTM, CDR2 ANQGSEA. Trimming left V 2 bases short and J 5 bases short, with 13 bases between. The CDR3 extends over 13 amino acids. In nucleotides, the CDR3 is TGCAGCGTTGAAATAAACTGGGGGGACGAGCAGTACTTC. This sequence encodes CSVEINWGDEQYF.

The CDR3 loop reads CAITPRTDYGYTF. CDR3 bases: TGTGCCATTACGCCCCGGACGGACTATGGCTACACCTTC. The chain carries TRBV10-3 and TRBJ1-2; unclear D gene. The CDR3 contains 13 residues. The germline V and J ends were trimmed by 9 bases and 3 bases, with 14 bases remaining between them. CDR1 and CDR2 (germline): ENHRY, SYGVKD.

The chain employs TRBV30 and TRBJ2-3, with a tentative D call TRBD1 (5 bases). The CDR3 loop spans 14 amino acids. Per germline, CDR1 GTSNPN and CDR2 SVGIG (reference sequence). Trimming removed 5 bases at V and 0 bases at J, with 12 bases between. The CDR3 DNA follows: TGTGCCTGGGCGAAGACAGTTAGCACAGATACGCAGTATTTT. Translated: CAWAKTVSTDTQYF.

In regard to this clone: A far larger clone is one base from this, pointing to a likely read error. Additional DNA sequences in this sample encode the identical CDR3. The chain is built from TRBV30 and TRBJ1-1; the D is unclear. Germline values: CDR1 GTSNPN, CDR2 SVGIG (reference sequence). The CDR3 contains 13 residues. The CDR3 DNA follows: TGTGCCTGGAGTGTTGGGAGGAACACTGAAGCCTTCTTT. Translating it yields CAWSVGRNTEAFF.

This clone was observed a single time. This chain connects TRBV30 to TRBJ2-3; D is perhaps TRBD1 (5 bases). CDR3 length equals 14 residues. The V gene lost 5 bases and the J gene lost 0 bases, with 12 bases spanning the gap. CDR1 is GTSNPN and CDR2 is SVGIG in the germline V gene (reference sequence). The CDR3 region has the DNA TGTGCCTGGTCTCCAGGGTCGAGCACAGATACGCAGTATTTT. It is translated as CAWSPGSSTDTQYF.

This chain joins TRBV4-1 and TRBJ1-2; D remains ambiguous. This CDR3 is 12 amino acids long. Germline lookup yields CDR1 MGHRA and CDR2 YSYEKL. V was clipped by 4 bases and J by 8 bases, with 11 bases between them. The CDR3, as DNA: TGCGCCAGCAGCCGCGTGGGAAGGGGCTACACCTTC. This codes for CASSRVGRGYTF.

The chain couples TRBV19 to TRBJ2-3; weak D call: TRBD2 (5 bases). V lost 5 bases and J lost 6, with 9 bases in between. Germline V gene data show CDR1 as LNHDA and CDR2 as SQIVND (reference sequence). The CDR3 loop spans 12 amino acids. This CDR3 reads CASSPRGDTQYF. CDR3 nucleotides: TGTGCCAGTAGTCCACGGGGTGATACGCAGTATTTT.